The present T cell receptor (beta chain) was sequenced within a study of blood T cell repertoires in COVID-19. About this clone itself: This specimen includes other DNA sequences encoding the same CDR3.

V was shortened by 4 bases and J by 0 bases, with 3 bases between the two germline ends. This CDR3 region has 12 residues. The germline V gene encodes CDR1 SGHRS and CDR2 YFSETQ. As handled by the study authors: It was from reference gene primer amplification that nucleated cell counts were estimated. Clones were read by immunoSEQ multiplex PCR, and TCRdb kept only the in-frame ones, dropping some. V and J calls and clone size are as listed in that table; D and trimming were resolved from the DNA. The sample includes approximately 360,000 clones, 80% to 85% of them seen just once. Participants' own reports of clinical history determined their cohort assignment.

Sequencing was carried out using PBMCs or T cells enriched from blood (not recorded which). The receptor was derived from a woman aged 50 to 65 who had recovered from COVID-19. The rearrangement uses TRBV5-1 and TRBJ2-3; D remains ambiguous. The CDR3 spells CASSLSTDTQYF. The CDR3 nucleotides read TGCGCCAGCAGCCTAAGCACAGATACGCAGTATTTT.